These 5 T cell receptor beta chains came from one sample sequenced in a study of blood T cell repertoires in COVID-19. Libraries were prepared by immunoSEQ multiplex PCR; TCRdb keeps only in-frame clonotypes and omits some of them. The table includes approximately 150,000 clones, 80% to 90% detected once. The sample taken for sequencing was peripheral blood. These receptors were collected from a woman in her 50s with acute or convalescent COVID-19.

This clone turned up a few times. The chain is built from TRBV4-1 and TRBJ1-2; the D is unclear. Trimming left V 2 bases short and J 6 bases short, with 16 bases between. The CDR3 is made up of 15 amino acids. The germline CDR1 and CDR2 sequences are MGHRA and YSYEKL. Written as DNA, the CDR3 is TGCGCCAGCAGCCAAACCGGGGAAATAAGCCATGGCTACACCTTC. It translates to CASSQTGEISHGYTF.

J is TRBJ2-6 and V is TRBV7-2, with a tentative D call TRBD1 (5 bases). Looked up from germline, CDR1 is SGHTA and CDR2 is FQGNSA. CDR3 length equals 16 residues. V lost 6 bases to trimming and J lost 3 bases, with 15 bases between them. DNA for the CDR3: TGTGCCAGCAGTTTCGGACACAGCATTGGGGCCAACGTCCTGACTTTC. This sequence encodes CASSFGHSIGANVLTF. The full variable domain, with the rest looked up from reference TRBV7-2 and TRBJ2-6, is GAGVSQSPSNKVTEKGKDVELRCDPISGHTALYWYRQSLGQGLEFLIYFQGNSAPDKSGLPSDRFSAERTGGSVSTLTIQRTQQEDSAVYLCASSFGHSIGANVLTFGAGSRLTVL.

A remark on this clone: A read error may explain this, as a much larger clone is one base away. The CDR3 loop is CASSLGLVQETQYF. CDR3 in DNA: TGCGCCAGCAGCTTGGGGCTAGTCCAAGAGACCCAGTACTTC. This chain links TRBV5-1 with TRBJ2-5, with D unresolved. V was pared by 0 bases and J by 1 base, with 7 bases between. Germline V gene lookup returns CDR1 SGHRS and CDR2 YFSETQ. The CDR3 is 14 amino acids.

The rearrangement joins TRBV19 to TRBJ1-1; D is perhaps TRBD1 (5 bases). Germline V CDR1 and CDR2: LNHDA, SQIVND (reference sequence). V gave up 3 bases and J gave up 3 bases, with 14 bases separating them. CDR3 size: 15 residues. CDR3 DNA sequence: TGTGCCAGTAGTATTGGTCCAGGGAGGGACACTGAAGCTTTCTTT. Translated: CASSIGPGRDTEAFF.

V is TRBV3-1 (or the pseudogene TRBV3-2) and J is TRBJ1-4; D possibly corresponds to TRBD1 (5 bases). The ends were cut back, 1 base at V and 8 bases at J, with 14 bases in the middle. CDR3 length equals 15 residues. Germline values: CDR1 LGHDT, CDR2 YNNKEL (reference sequence). The CDR3 region is CASSQGRVGLEKLFF. The CDR3 region has the DNA TGTGCCAGCAGCCAAGGTCGTGTGGGGCTCGAAAAACTGTTTTTT.